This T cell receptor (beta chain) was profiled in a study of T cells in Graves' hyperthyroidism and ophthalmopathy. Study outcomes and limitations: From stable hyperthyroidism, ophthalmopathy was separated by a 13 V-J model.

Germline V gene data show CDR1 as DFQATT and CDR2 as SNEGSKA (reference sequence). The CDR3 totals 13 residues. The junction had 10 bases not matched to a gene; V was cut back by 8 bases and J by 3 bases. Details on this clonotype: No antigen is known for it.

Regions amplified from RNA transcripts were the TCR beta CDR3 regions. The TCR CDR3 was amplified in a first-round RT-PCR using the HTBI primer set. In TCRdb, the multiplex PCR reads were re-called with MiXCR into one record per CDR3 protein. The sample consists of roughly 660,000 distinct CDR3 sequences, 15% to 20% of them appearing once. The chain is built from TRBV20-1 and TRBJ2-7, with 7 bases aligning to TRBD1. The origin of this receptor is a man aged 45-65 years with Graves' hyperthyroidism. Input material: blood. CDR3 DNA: TGCAGTTCTCGAACGGGACAGAGCTACGAGCAGTACTTC. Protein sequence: CSSRTGQSYEQYF.